The 28 T cell receptor beta chains given below trace back to one sample, sequenced in a study of T-cell memory formation after mild COVID-19. Each CDR3 protein is one row after TCRdb ran MiXCR on the 5' RACE reads. Of fewer than 650,000 distinct CDR3 sequences in the sample, about a fifth were seen once. Sequencing input: PBMCs or a T cell subset sorted from them (not recorded which). Receptor source: an adult woman who had mild COVID-19 (a few samples of this study predate the infection). Cell type and time point are not known.

This chain connects TRBV7-9 to TRBJ2-1, with D unresolved. This CDR3 has 9 residues. Deletions cut 7 bases from V and 8 bases from J, with 3 bases between. CDR1 and CDR2 (germline): SEHNR, FQNEAQ (reference sequence). In DNA, the CDR3 is TGTGCCAGCAATGATGAGCAGTTCTTC. Translating gives CASNDEQFF.

The CDR3 spells CASSGYGRGNTGELFF. The CDR3 DNA reads TGTGCCAGCAGCGGGTACGGGAGGGGTAACACCGGGGAGCTGTTTTTT. The gene calls are TRBV9 and TRBJ2-2; 8 positions match TRBD2. Per germline, CDR1 SGDLS and CDR2 YYNGEE. The CDR3 totals 16 residues. With 3 bases clipped from V and 2 bases from J, the junction kept 6 bases outside the gene matches.

The J gene is TRBJ2-3, the V gene TRBV6-2 or TRBV6-3, with D hard to call. CDR1 and CDR2 (germline): MNHEY, SVGEGT. The CDR3 has 14 residues. Between the trimmed V and J ends, which lost 5 bases and 6 bases, there was a span of 15 bases. CDR3 residues: CASSTGSSPDTQYF. The CDR3 coding sequence is TGTGCCAGCAGTACGGGTAGCTCCCCCGATACGCAGTATTTT.

This clonotype was detected only a few times. The chain links TRBV12-3 or TRBV12-4 to TRBJ2-1; D unclear. The ends were cut back, 6 bases at V and 9 bases at J, with 12 bases in the middle. The CDR3 has 12 amino acids. CDR3 in amino acids: CASSLLRSEQFF. DNA of the CDR3: TGTGCCAGCAGCCTCCTGCGGAGTGAGCAGTTCTTC.

This clonotype was detected only a few times. The V and J genes are TRBV4-1 and TRBJ1-5; TRBD1 matches at 7 bases. V dropped 2 bases and J dropped 0; count of bases not matched to a gene: 7. Germline loops: CDR1 MGHRA, CDR2 YSYEKL. CDR3 length equals 17 residues. Here the CDR3 reads CASSQRPGQPSNQPQHF. The DNA of the CDR3 is TGCGCCAGCAGCCAACGCCCGGGACAGCCTAGCAATCAGCCCCAGCATTTT.

This clonotype has more than one count but fewer than ten. The CDR3 spells CAIRGQGPALNTGELFF. CDR3 sequence (DNA): TGTGCCATCAGAGGACAGGGACCAGCCTTAAACACCGGGGAGCTGTTTTTT. The chain recombines TRBV10-3 with TRBJ2-2, with 8 bases fitting TRBD1. This CDR3 spans 17 amino acids. Germline V lookup: CDR1 ENHRY, CDR2 SYGVKD. Trimming at V came to 6 bases and at J to 2 bases, leaving 11 bases not matched to a gene.

The V call is TRBV13, the J call TRBJ2-1; unclear D gene. Germline CDR1 and CDR2: PRHDT and FYEKMQ (reference sequence). The CDR3 consists of 13 residues. V shed 5 bases and J shed 9 bases, with 14 bases lying between them. The CDR3 coding sequence is TGTGCCAGCAGCCCCTCCCGGAGCGCTGAGCAGTTCTTC. This sequence encodes CASSPSRSAEQFF. Full variable domain (rest looked up from reference TRBV13 and TRBJ2-1): AAGVIQSPRHLIKEKRETATLKCYPIPRHDTVYWYQQGPGQDPQFLISFYEKMQSDKGSIPDRFSAQQFSDYHSELNMSSLELGDSALYFCASSPSRSAEQFFGPGTRLTVL.

The sample holds many counts of this clonotype. The chain employs TRBV27 and TRBJ2-7; D may match TRBD1 or TRBD2 (5 bases each). The CDR3 is 14 amino acids. Germline CDR1 and CDR2: MNHEY and SMNVEV (reference sequence). The V end lost 7 bases, the J end lost 3 bases, and 16 bases lay between the germline ends. The CDR3 loop reads CASTQGGLLYEQYF. As DNA, the CDR3 is TGTGCCAGCACCCAGGGCGGGCTTCTCTACGAGCAGTACTTC.

The chain carries TRBV2 and TRBJ2-2; 7 positions match TRBD1. The V segment lost 6 bases and the J segment 6 bases; nucleotides outside the gene matches: 7. Germline values: CDR1 SNHLY, CDR2 FYNNEI. CDR3 size: 14 residues. CDR3 protein: CASRRDRTAGELFF. The CDR3 DNA follows: TGTGCCAGCAGGAGGGACAGAACGGCCGGGGAGCTGTTTTTT. Drawing the rest from reference TRBV2 and TRBJ2-2, the complete variable domain is EPEVTQTPSHQVTQMGQEVILRCVPISNHLYFYWYRQILGQKVEFLVSFYNNEISEKSEIFDDQFSVERPDGSNFTLKIRSTKLEDSAMYFCASRRDRTAGELFFGEGSRLTVL.

CDR3 protein: CATSDLTHSAGAFF. In DNA form, the CDR3 reads TGTGCCACCAGTGACCTAACACACTCCGCCGGAGCTTTCTTT. The J gene is TRBJ1-1, the V gene TRBV24-1; unclear D gene. Germline V gene sequence: CDR1 KGHDR, CDR2 SFDVKD. The CDR3 is 14 residues long. With 4 bases removed from V and 10 bases from J, the gap between germline ends came to 18 bases.

The CDR3: CASVEGARETQYF. In DNA, the CDR3 is TGTGCCAGCGTAGAGGGGGCGAGAGAGACCCAGTACTTC. The V and J genes are TRBV6-6 and TRBJ2-5; TRBD1 aligns across 7 bases. The V gene end was trimmed by 8 bases and the J gene end by 4 bases; junction bases not matched to a gene: 7. This CDR3 contains 13 residues. The germline V gene encodes CDR1 MNHNY and CDR2 SVGAGI (reference sequence).

The genes are TRBV4-1 and TRBJ1-6; D is perhaps TRBD1 (6 bases). The CDR3 has 15 amino acids. Per germline, CDR1 MGHRA and CDR2 YSYEKL. V was cut by 0 bases and J by 11 bases, with 14 bases left in between. In DNA, the CDR3 is TGCGCCAGCAGCCAAGATCCGGCAGGGGATCCACCCCTCCACTTT. This codes for CASSQDPAGDPPLHF.

J is TRBJ2-7 and V is TRBV20-1; weak D call: TRBD2 (6 bases). V dropped 0 bases and J dropped 4 bases, with 10 bases sitting between them. The germline gives CDR1 DFQATT, CDR2 SNEGSKA (reference sequence). This CDR3 comprises 13 residues. As DNA, the CDR3 is TGCAGTGCTAGAGATCCTAGCGTGTACGAGCAGTACTTC. Protein: CSARDPSVYEQYF.

This rearrangement joins TRBV5-4 to TRBJ2-5; D possibly corresponds to TRBD1 (6 bases). In germline, CDR1 is SGHNT, CDR2 YYREEE (reference sequence). V dropped 7 bases and J dropped 8 bases, with 18 bases sitting between them. This CDR3 region has 13 residues. The CDR3 DNA is TGTGCCAGCGGGAGTGGACAGAGAGAAACCCAGTACTTC. Translating it yields CASGSGQRETQYF.

The rearrangement joins TRBV5-1 to TRBJ2-3, with no clear D. Trimming took off 2 bases at V and 4 bases at J, with 5 bases between the two ends. This CDR3 is 12 amino acids long. Germline-derived CDR1 and CDR2 are SGHRS and YFSETQ. The CDR3 DNA sequence: TGCGCCAGCAGCTTTGAGGCAGATACGCAGTATTTT. Translation: CASSFEADTQYF.

This chain joins TRBV5-6 and TRBJ2-1; 8 bases map to TRBD2. The CDR3 loop spans 14 amino acids. CDR1 SGHDT and CDR2 YYEEEE come from the germline V gene. The trim removed 3 bases at V and 11 bases at J, leaving 10 bases unmatched. Written as DNA, the CDR3 is TGTGCCAGCAGCTCCCCTTGGGCGGGAGGACAGCAGTTCTTC. Translating gives CASSSPWAGGQQFF.

The chain uses TRBV20-1 and TRBJ2-1; D tentatively reads TRBD1 or TRBD2 (6 bases each). V gave up 2 bases and J gave up 1 base, with 24 bases separating them. This CDR3 is built from 19 residues. Germline V lookup: CDR1 DFQATT, CDR2 SNEGSKA (reference sequence). CDR3 coding DNA: TGCAGTGCTAGATCTAGAAGGGGGGCCACAAATACTTCCTACAATGAGCAGTTCTTC. Translation: CSARSRRGATNTSYNEQFF.

This clonotype was seen a handful of times. The chain joins TRBV5-1 to TRBJ1-2, with 8 bases that match TRBD1. The V segment lost 4 bases and the J segment 8 bases; nucleotides outside the gene matches: 10. The CDR3 covers 14 residues. The V gene's germline CDR1 is SGHRS and CDR2 YFSETQ. The DNA of the CDR3 is TGCGCCAGCAGCCAGTCCCGGGACAGGACCGGCTACACCTTC. Translation: CASSQSRDRTGYTF.

There are a few counts of this clonotype. The chain couples TRBV19 to TRBJ1-4, with TRBD1 matching over 9 bases. Germline CDR1 reads LNHDA; CDR2 reads SQIVND (reference sequence). The CDR3 runs 16 residues. After removal of 5 bases from V and 7 bases from J, the junction contained 11 bases not matched to a gene. The DNA for the CDR3 is TGTGCCAGTAGTTTGGGTCCGGGACAGGGCGGTGAAAAACTGTTTTTT. It is translated as CASSLGPGQGGEKLFF.

This clonotype occurred many times. This chain joins TRBV5-1 and TRBJ2-2; TRBD1 aligns across 7 bases. J gave up 2 bases and V 5 bases, and 3 bases lay outside the gene matches. This CDR3 spans 14 amino acids. Germline-derived CDR1 and CDR2 are SGHRS and YFSETQ. Here the CDR3 DNA reads TGCGCCAGCAGGACAGGGTATAACACCGGGGAGCTGTTTTTT. Translating it yields CASRTGYNTGELFF.

This clonotype was observed a few times. The chain employs TRBV28 and TRBJ1-1, with no clear D. CDR3 length: 15 residues. The ends were cut back, 7 bases at V and 1 base at J, with 16 bases in the middle. Germline CDR1 MDHEN, CDR2 SYDVKM. For the CDR3, the DNA is TGTGCCAGCATCGAAGGCACGGTTCAGAACACTGAAGCTTTCTTT. Translation gives CASIEGTVQNTEAFF.

This clonotype was counted only a few times. J is TRBJ2-7 and V is TRBV5-1; 9 positions agree with TRBD1. Germline V gene data show CDR1 as SGHRS and CDR2 as YFSETQ. There are 14 residues in the CDR3. V was pared by 1 base and J by 5 bases, with 4 bases of the junction left unmatched. CDR3 in amino acids: CASSLLTGGHEQYF. The CDR3 region has the DNA TGCGCCAGCAGCTTGTTGACAGGGGGACACGAGCAGTACTTC.

The sample holds a few counts of this clonotype. The chain joins TRBV11-2 to TRBJ2-1; 11 nucleotides match TRBD2. Germline V gene data show CDR1 as SGHAT and CDR2 as FQNNGV. The V gene end was trimmed by 4 bases and the J gene end by 6 bases; junction bases not matched to a gene: 5. The CDR3 runs to 15 residues. The CDR3 DNA reads as TGTGCCAGCAGCTATAGCGGGGGGGCAGGCAATGAGCAGTTCTTC. This gives the protein CASSYSGGAGNEQFF.

The chain recombines TRBV4-1 with TRBJ2-2; TRBD2 matches at 8 bases. Germline V gene data show CDR1 as MGHRA and CDR2 as YSYEKL. Trimming took 5 bases from V and 5 from J; bases not matched to a gene: 13. This CDR3 has 17 amino acids. CDR3 amino acids: CASSFGQREWSTGELFF. The DNA of the CDR3 is TGCGCCAGCAGCTTCGGTCAGCGGGAGTGGTCGACCGGGGAGCTGTTTTTT.

About this clonotype itself: This may be a read error, as it is one base from a much larger clone. The CDR3 does not end in the conserved phenylalanine or tryptophan, so this is likely a read error. The chain has TRBV11-2 and TRBJ2-6, with a weak D call TRBD1 (5 bases). Trimming left V 2 bases short and J 0 bases short, with 14 bases between. CDR1 SGHAT and CDR2 FQNNGV come from the germline V gene. The CDR3 consists of 18 residues. CDR3 nucleotides: TGTGCCAGCAGCTTAAATATAGGGGCCTCCTCTGGGGCCAACGTCCTGACTTTA. Translating it yields CASSLNIGASSGANVLTL.

The rearrangement uses TRBV24-1 and TRBJ2-1; D call uncertain. Trimming removed 3 bases at V and 10 bases at J, with 6 bases between. The germline V gene encodes CDR1 KGHDR and CDR2 SFDVKD. The CDR3 length is 11 residues. Here the CDR3 reads CATSDTEEQFF. In DNA, the CDR3 is TGTGCCACCAGTGATACAGAGGAGCAGTTCTTC.

In this sample, this clonotype turned up a few times. This chain connects TRBV9 to TRBJ1-2; tentative D call: TRBD1 (5 bases). Germline lookup yields CDR1 SGDLS and CDR2 YYNGEE. This CDR3 contains 16 residues. The V and J ends lost 0 bases and 7 bases respectively, with 19 bases between them. CDR3 protein: CASSVGADIPRVGYTF. The CDR3 coding sequence is TGTGCCAGCAGCGTAGGGGCCGATATTCCCAGGGTTGGCTACACCTTC.

This clonotype was counted between two and nine times. This rearrangement joins TRBV6-5 to TRBJ1-4; D might be TRBD1 (5 bases). With 2 bases removed from V and 7 bases from J, the gap between germline ends came to 14 bases. The CDR3 covers 15 residues. From germline, CDR1 is MNHEY and CDR2 SVGAGI. CDR3 DNA: TGTGCCAGCAGTTACAGTCGGGGGGTCGGTGAAAAACTGTTTTTT. Amino acids: CASSYSRGVGEKLFF.